This T cell receptor beta chain came from a study of blood T cells in healthy people across ages. The CDR3 sequence is 16 residues long. CDR1 is DFQATT and CDR2 is SNEGSKA in the germline V gene (reference sequence). The V segment lost 6 bases and the J segment 8 bases; nucleotides outside the gene matches: 17. With respect to this clonotype: As yet, its antigen is unknown.

PCR was performed a second time for about 7 to 12 cycles using a sample-barcoded 5' primer and a J-beta primer mix. Each CDR3 protein gets one entry after TCRdb re-called the 5' RACE reads with MiXCR. This repertoire shows about 1.4 million distinct CDR3 sequences, 59% found once; its top ten account for under 8.5%. Study outcomes and limitations: Diversity of TCR beta correlated strongly with naive T cell percentage. Naive and antigen-experienced cells could not be conclusively compared, given unsorted PBMCs.

The origin of this receptor is a man between 18 and 29 years old in good health. The chain combines TRBV20-1 with TRBJ1-4; 8 bases are shared with TRBD1. The sequenced sample was blood. CDR3 amino acids: CSAPRKGTGYREKLFF. CDR3 in DNA: TGCAGTGCCCCACGGAAGGGGACAGGCTACCGGGAAAAACTGTTTTTT.